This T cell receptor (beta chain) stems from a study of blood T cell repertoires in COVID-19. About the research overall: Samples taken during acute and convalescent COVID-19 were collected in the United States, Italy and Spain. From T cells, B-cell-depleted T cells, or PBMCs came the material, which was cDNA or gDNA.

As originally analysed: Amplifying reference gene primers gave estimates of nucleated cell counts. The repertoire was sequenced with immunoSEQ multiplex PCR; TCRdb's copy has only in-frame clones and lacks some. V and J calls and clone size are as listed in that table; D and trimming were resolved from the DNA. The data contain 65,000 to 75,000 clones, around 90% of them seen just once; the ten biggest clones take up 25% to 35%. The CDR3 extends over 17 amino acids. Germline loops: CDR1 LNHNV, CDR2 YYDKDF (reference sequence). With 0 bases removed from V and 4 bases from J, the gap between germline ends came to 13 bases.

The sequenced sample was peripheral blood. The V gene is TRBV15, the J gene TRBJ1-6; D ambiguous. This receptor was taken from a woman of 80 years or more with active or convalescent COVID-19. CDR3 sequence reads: CATSRDDTNSYNSPLHF. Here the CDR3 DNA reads TGTGCCACCAGCAGAGATGATACCAACTCTTATAATTCACCCCTCCACTTT.